This T cell receptor beta chain was observed in a study of shared clonotypes between healthy human individuals. General study results and limits: How much donors shared clonotypes was expected to be affected by sequencing depth.

Only in-frame clones appear in the TCRdb table, and some are missing; sequencing was by immunoSEQ multiplex PCR. The table records 450,000 to 500,000 clones, 79% of them present only once. This clone was recorded a few times. The antigen is undetermined. This CDR3 has 12 residues. The germline V and J ends were trimmed by 3 bases and 6 bases, with 8 bases remaining between them. Germline V gene data show CDR1 as LGHNA and CDR2 as YNFKEQ. The TCR originated in a woman aged 40 to 55 in good health. Some clones in this sample may be carry-over from other donors' samples. The chain links TRBV4-2 to TRBJ1-2; unclear D gene. Sequencing was done on a sample of PBMCs. CDR3 amino acids: CASSHWGDGYTF. CDR3 nucleotides: TGTGCCAGCAGCCACTGGGGAGATGGCTACACCTTC.